This T cell receptor (beta chain) was captured by sequencing in a study of somatic mutations in cytotoxic T cells in rheumatoid arthritis. Data came from immunoSEQ multiplex PCR; TCRdb stores just in-frame clones and leaves some out. The data contain approximately 13,000 clones, around four fifths of them singletons. Germline V gene lookup returns CDR1 SGDLS and CDR2 YYNGEE. Trimming cost V 4 bases and J 5 bases, with 11 bases left between them. The CDR3 runs to 13 residues. The receptor comes from an adult with rheumatoid arthritis. The chain has TRBV9 and TRBJ2-3, with unresolved D. Sequencing was done on a sample of CD8+ T cells sorted from blood. The chain's CDR3 is CASSPYARDTQYF. The CDR3 DNA reads as TGTGCCAGCAGCCCGTACGCACGAGATACGCAGTATTTT.